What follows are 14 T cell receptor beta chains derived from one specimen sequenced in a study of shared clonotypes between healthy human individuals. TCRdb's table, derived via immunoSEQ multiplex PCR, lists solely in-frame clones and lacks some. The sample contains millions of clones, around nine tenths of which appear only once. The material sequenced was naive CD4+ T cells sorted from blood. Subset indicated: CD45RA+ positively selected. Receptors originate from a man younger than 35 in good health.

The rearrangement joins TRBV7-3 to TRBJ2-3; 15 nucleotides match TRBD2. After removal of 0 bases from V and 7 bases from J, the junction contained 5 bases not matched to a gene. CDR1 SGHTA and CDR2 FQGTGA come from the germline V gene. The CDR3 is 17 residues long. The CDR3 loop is CASSLTGLAGGGNTQYF. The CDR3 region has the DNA TGTGCCAGCAGCTTAACGGGACTAGCGGGGGGAGGGAATACGCAGTATTTT.

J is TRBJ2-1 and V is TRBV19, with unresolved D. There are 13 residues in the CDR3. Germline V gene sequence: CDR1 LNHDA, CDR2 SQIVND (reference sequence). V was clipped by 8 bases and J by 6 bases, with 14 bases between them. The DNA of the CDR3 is TGTGCCAGTCGGATGACCCAGGCCAATGAGCAGTTCTTC. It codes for CASRMTQANEQFF.

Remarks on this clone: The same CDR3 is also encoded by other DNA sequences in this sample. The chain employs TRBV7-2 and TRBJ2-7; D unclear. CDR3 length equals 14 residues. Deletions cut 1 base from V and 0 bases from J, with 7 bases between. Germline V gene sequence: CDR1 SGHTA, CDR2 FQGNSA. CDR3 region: CASSLEVSSYEQYF. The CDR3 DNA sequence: TGTGCCAGCAGCTTAGAGGTTAGCTCCTACGAGCAGTACTTC.

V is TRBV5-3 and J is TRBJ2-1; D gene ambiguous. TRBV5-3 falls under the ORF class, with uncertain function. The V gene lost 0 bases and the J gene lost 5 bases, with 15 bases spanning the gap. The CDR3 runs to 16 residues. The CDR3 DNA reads TGTGCCAGAAGCTTGGGTGAGAGGTGGAAAAACAATGAGCAGTTCTTC. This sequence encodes CARSLGERWKNNEQFF.

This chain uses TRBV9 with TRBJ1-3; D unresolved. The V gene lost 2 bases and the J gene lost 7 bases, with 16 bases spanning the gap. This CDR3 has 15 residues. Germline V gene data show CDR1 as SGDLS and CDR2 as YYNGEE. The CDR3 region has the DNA TGTGCCAGCAGCGTCTTCTCTGTTGTGAGGAACACCATATATTTT. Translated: CASSVFSVVRNTIYF.

The CDR3 is CASSRLAGGNEQYF. Here the CDR3 DNA reads TGTGCCAGCAGCCGACTAGCGGGGGGGAACGAGCAGTACTTC. This chain joins TRBV14 and TRBJ2-7; 14 bases are a match to TRBD2. This CDR3 comprises 14 residues. Germline CDR1 SGHDN, CDR2 FVKESK. The V segment lost 4 bases and the J segment 5 bases; nucleotides outside the gene matches: 1.

This CDR3 reads CASSEAEGAGELFF. The CDR3 DNA sequence: TGTGCCAGCAGTGAAGCGGAAGGCGCCGGGGAGCTGTTTTTT. This sequence joins TRBV2 and TRBJ2-2; D not resolved. Trimming took off 0 bases at V and 6 bases at J, with 8 bases between the two ends. Per the germline V gene, CDR1 is SNHLY and CDR2 is FYNNEI. The CDR3 spans 14 residues.

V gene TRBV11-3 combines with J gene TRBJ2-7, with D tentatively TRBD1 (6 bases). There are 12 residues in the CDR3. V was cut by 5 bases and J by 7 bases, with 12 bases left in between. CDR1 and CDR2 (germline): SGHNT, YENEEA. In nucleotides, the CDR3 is TGTGCCAGCAGCCTCAAAGGGGGTGAGCAGTACTTC. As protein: CASSLKGGEQYF.

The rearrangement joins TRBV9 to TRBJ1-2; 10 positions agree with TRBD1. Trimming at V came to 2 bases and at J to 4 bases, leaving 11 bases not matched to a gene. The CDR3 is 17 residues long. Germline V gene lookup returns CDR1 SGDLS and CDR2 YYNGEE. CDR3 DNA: TGTGCCAGCAGCGTGGACAGGGGGACCCCCCGGGGCTATGGCTACACCTTC. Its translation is CASSVDRGTPRGYGYTF.

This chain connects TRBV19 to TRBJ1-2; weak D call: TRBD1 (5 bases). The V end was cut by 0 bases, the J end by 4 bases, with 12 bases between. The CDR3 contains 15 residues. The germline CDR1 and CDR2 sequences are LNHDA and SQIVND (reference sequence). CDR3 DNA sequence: TGTGCCAGTAGTATAGAGGGACTCATGGCCTATGGCTACACCTTC. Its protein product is CASSIEGLMAYGYTF.

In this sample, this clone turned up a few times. For the CDR3, the DNA is TGTGCCAGCACCAGTAAGCCCTACGAGCAGTACTTC. Residues: CASTSKPYEQYF. The chain carries TRBV6-6 and TRBJ2-7; D unresolved. V was trimmed by 7 bases and J by 2 bases, leaving 9 bases between them. This CDR3 comprises 12 residues. Germline CDR1 reads MNHNY; CDR2 reads SVGAGI (reference sequence).

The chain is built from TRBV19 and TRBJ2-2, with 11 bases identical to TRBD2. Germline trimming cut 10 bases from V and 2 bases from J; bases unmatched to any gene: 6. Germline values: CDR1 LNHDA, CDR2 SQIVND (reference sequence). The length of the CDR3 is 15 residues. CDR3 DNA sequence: TGTGCCACCCGGGGACTAGCGGTCAACACCGGGGAGCTGTTTTTT. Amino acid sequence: CATRGLAVNTGELFF.

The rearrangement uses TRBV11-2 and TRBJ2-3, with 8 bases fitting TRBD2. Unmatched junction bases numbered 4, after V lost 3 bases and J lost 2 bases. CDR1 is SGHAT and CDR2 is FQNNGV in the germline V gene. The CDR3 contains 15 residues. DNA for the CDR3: TGTGCCAGCAGCTTCCGCGGGGGGAACACAGATACGCAGTATTTT. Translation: CASSFRGGNTDTQYF.

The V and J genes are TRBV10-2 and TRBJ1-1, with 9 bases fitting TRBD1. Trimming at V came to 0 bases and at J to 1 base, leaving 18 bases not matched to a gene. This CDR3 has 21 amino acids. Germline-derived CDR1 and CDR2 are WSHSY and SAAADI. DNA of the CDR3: TGCGCCAGCAGTGAGTCCTTCGGCGGACAGGGGAGAAGAGAACGGAACACTGAAGCTTTCTTT. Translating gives CASSESFGGQGRRERNTEAFF.